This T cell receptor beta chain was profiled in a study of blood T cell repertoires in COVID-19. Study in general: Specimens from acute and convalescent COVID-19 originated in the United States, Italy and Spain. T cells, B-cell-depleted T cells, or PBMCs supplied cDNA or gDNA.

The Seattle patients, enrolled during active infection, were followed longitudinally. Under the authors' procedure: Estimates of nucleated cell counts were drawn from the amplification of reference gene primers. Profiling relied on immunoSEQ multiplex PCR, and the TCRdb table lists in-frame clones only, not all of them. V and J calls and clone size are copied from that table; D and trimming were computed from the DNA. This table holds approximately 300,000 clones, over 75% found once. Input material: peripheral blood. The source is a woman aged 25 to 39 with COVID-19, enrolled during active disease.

The DNA of the CDR3 is TGTGCCAGCAGCCCGGCGGAGCCTGCCGGGGAGCTGTTTTTT. Its translation is CASSPAEPAGELFF. The genes are TRBV7-3 and TRBJ2-2; D unclear. From germline, CDR1 is SGHTA and CDR2 FQGTGA. The CDR3 extends over 14 amino acids. Trimming took off 5 bases at V and 6 bases at J, with 13 bases between the two ends. Supplemented by reference TRBV7-3 and TRBJ2-2, the full variable domain reads GAGVSQTPSNKVTEKGKYVELRCDPISGHTALYWYRQSLGQGPEFLIYFQGTGAADDSGLPNDRFFAVRPEGSVSTLKIQRTERGDSAVYLCASSPAEPAGELFFGEGSRLTVL.